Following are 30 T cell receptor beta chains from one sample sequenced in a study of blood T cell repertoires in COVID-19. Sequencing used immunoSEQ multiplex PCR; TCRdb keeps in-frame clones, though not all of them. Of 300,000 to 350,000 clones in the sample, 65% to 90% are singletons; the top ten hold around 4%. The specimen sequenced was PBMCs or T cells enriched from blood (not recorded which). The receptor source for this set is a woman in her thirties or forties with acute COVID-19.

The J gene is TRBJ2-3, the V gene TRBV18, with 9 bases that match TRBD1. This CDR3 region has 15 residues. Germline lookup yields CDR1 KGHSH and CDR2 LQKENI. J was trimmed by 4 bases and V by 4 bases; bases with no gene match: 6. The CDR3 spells CASSRLGQGSDTQYF. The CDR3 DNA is TGTGCCAGCTCACGACTGGGACAGGGCTCAGATACGCAGTATTTT.

CDR3 amino acids: CATRGSQTTDTQYF. Written as DNA, the CDR3 is TGTGCCACCCGGGGGTCACAGACCACAGATACGCAGTATTTT. The V gene is TRBV28, the J gene TRBJ2-3, with TRBD2 as a possible D gene (6 bases). The ends were cut back, 10 bases at V and 2 bases at J, with 16 bases in the middle. CDR3 size: 14 residues. Germline V gene sequence: CDR1 MDHEN, CDR2 SYDVKM.

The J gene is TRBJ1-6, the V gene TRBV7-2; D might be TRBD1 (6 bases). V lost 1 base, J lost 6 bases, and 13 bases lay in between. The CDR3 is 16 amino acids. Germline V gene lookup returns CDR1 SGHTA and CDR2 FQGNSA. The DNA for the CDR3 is TGTGCCAGCAGCTTAGTCGCAGGGGCTGCTAATTCACCCCTCCACTTT. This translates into CASSLVAGAANSPLHF.

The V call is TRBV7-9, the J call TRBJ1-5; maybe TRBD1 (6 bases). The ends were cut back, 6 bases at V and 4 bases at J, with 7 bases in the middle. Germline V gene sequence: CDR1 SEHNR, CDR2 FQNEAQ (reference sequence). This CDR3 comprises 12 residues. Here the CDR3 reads CASSTGNQPQHF. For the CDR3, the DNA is TGTGCCAGCAGTACAGGGAATCAGCCCCAGCATTTT.

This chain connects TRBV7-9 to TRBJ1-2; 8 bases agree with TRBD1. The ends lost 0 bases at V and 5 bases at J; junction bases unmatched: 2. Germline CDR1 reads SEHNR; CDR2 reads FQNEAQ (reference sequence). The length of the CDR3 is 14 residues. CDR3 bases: TGTGCCAGCAGCTTAGCACAGGGGGAGTATGGCTACACCTTC. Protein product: CASSLAQGEYGYTF.

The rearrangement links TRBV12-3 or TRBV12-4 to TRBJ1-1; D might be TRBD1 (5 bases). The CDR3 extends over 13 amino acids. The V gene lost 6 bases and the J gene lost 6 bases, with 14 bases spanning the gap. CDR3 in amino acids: CASRFSWGAEAFF. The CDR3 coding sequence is TGTGCCAGCAGGTTCTCTTGGGGGGCTGAAGCTTTCTTT.

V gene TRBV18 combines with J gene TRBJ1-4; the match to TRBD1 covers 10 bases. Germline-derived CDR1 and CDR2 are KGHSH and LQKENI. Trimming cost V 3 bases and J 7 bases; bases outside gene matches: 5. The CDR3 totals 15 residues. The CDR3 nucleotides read TGTGCCAGCTCACCCCGACAGGGGGCCGCTGAAAAACTGTTTTTT. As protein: CASSPRQGAAEKLFF. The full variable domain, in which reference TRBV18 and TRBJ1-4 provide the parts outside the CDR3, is NAGVMQNPRHLVRRRGQEARLRCSPMKGHSHVYWYRQLPEEGLKFMVYLQKENIIDESGMPKERFSAEFPKEGPSILRIQQVVRGDSAAYFCASSPRQGAAEKLFFGSGTQLSVL.

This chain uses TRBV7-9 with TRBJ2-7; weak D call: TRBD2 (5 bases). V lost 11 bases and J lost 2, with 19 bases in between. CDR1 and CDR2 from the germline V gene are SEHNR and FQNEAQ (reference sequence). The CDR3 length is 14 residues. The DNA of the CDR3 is TGTGCCTGCGGGCGGATCGAGCCAGCCTACGAGCAGTACTTC. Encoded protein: CACGRIEPAYEQYF.

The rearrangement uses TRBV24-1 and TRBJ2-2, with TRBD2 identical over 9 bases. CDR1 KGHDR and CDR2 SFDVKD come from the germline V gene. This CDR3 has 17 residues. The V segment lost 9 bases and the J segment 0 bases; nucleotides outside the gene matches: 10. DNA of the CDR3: TGTGCCACCGGGCCGACTAGCGGAAATTCGAACACCGGGGAGCTGTTTTTT. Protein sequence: CATGPTSGNSNTGELFF.

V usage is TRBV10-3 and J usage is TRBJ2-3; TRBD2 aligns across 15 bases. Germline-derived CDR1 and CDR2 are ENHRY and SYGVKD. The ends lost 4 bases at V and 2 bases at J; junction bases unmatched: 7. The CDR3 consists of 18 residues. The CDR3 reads CAISGTGTSGRYTDTQYF. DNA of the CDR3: TGTGCCATCAGTGGTACCGGGACTAGCGGGAGGTACACAGATACGCAGTATTTT.

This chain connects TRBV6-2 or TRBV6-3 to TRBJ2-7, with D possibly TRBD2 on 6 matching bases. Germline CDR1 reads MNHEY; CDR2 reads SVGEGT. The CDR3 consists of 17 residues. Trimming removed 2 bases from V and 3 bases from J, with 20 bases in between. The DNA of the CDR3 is TGTGCCAGCAGTTACGAGGGTCGGCGGGGCAGGAACTACGAGCAGTACTTC. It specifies CASSYEGRRGRNYEQYF.

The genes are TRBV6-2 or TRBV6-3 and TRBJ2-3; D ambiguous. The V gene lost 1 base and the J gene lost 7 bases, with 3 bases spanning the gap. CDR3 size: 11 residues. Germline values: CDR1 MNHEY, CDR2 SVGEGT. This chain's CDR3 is CASSYLYTQYF. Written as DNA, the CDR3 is TGTGCCAGCAGTTACTTATATACGCAGTATTTT.

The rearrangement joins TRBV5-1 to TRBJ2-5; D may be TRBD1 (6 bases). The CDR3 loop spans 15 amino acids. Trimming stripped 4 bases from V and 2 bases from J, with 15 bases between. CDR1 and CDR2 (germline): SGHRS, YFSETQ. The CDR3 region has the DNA TGCGCCAGCAGCGCGGGTGGGGGCCTACAAGAGACCCAGTACTTC. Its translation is CASSAGGGLQETQYF.

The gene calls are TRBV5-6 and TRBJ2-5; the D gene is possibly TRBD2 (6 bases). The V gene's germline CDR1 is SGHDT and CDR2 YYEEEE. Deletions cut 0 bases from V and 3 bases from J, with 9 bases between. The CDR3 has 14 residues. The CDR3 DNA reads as TGTGCCAGCAGCTTGGTCGAGCGGGAAGAGACCCAGTACTTC. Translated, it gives CASSLVEREETQYF.

The CDR3 sequence: CASSVPSGIDTDTQYF. CDR3 coding DNA: TGTGCCAGCAGCGTTCCTAGCGGGATAGACACAGATACGCAGTATTTT. This chain uses TRBV9 with TRBJ2-3; 9 bases align to TRBD2. With 2 bases clipped from V and 2 bases from J, the junction kept 6 bases outside the gene matches. The CDR3 consists of 16 residues. Germline V gene data show CDR1 as SGDLS and CDR2 as YYNGEE.

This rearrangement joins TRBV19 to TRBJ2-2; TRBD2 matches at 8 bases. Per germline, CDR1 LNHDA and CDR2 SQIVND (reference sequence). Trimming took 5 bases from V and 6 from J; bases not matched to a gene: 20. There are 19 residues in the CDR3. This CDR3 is CASSFDAPYRGGFPGELFF. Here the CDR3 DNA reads TGTGCCAGTAGTTTCGACGCCCCCTACCGGGGGGGCTTTCCCGGGGAGCTGTTTTTT.

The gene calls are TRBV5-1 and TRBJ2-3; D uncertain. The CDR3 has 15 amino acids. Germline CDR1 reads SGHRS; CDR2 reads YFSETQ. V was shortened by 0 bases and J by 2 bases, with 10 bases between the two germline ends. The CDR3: CASSLVATTTDTQYF. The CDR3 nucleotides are TGCGCCAGCAGCTTGGTGGCAACTACCACAGATACGCAGTATTTT.

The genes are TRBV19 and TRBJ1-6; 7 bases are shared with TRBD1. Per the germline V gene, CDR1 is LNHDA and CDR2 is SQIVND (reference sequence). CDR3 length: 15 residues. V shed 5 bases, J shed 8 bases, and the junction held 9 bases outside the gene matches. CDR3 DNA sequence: TGTGCCAGTAGTCTCCTTACAGGGGTTGATTCACCCCTCCACTTT. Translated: CASSLLTGVDSPLHF.

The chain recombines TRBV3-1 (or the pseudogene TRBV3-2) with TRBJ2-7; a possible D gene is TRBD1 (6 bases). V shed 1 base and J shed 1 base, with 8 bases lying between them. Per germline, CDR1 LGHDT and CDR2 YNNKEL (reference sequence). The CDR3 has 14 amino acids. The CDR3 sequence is CASSQGQASYEQYF. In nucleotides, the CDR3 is TGTGCCAGCAGCCAAGGACAGGCTTCCTACGAGCAGTACTTC.

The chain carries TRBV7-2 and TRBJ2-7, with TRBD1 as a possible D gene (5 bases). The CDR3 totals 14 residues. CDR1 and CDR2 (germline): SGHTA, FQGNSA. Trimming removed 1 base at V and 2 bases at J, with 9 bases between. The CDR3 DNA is TGTGCCAGCAGCTTAGTGCAGGGTACCTACGAGCAGTACTTC. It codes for CASSLVQGTYEQYF.

Here the CDR3 reads CASRGLDTEAFF. The CDR3 DNA follows: TGTGCCAGCAGGGGACTCGACACTGAAGCTTTCTTT. V gene TRBV7-3 combines with J gene TRBJ1-1; D is perhaps TRBD1 (5 bases). Germline V gene sequence: CDR1 SGHTA, CDR2 FQGTGA. Trimming shortened V by 6 bases and J by 3 bases, and 8 bases separated the two germline ends. The CDR3 is 12 amino acids.

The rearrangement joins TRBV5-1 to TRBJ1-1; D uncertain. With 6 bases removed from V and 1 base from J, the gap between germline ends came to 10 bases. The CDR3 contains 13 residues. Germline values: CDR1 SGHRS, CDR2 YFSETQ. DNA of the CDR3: TGCGCCAGCAAGGTTGGGCAGAACACTGAAGCTTTCTTT. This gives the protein CASKVGQNTEAFF.

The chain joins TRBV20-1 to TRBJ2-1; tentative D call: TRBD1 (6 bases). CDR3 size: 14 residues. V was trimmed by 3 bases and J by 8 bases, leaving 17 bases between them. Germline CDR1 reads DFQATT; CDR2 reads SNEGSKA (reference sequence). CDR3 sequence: CSASFRGGNDEQFF. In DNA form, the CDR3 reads TGCAGTGCTAGTTTCCGTGGGGGCAACGATGAGCAGTTCTTC.

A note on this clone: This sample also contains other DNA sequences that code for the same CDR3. CDR3 protein: CASSLSGYGYTF. The CDR3 DNA reads as TGTGCCAGCAGTTTGAGTGGCTATGGCTACACCTTC. V is TRBV28 and J is TRBJ1-2; D not certain. V lost 3 bases, J lost 4 bases, and 6 bases lay in between. The length of the CDR3 is 12 residues. Germline lookup yields CDR1 MDHEN and CDR2 SYDVKM.

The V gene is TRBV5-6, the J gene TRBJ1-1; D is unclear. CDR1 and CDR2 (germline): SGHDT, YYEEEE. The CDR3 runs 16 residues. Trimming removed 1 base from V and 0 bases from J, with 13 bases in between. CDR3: CASSLISGTMNTEAFF. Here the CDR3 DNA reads TGTGCCAGCAGCTTGATTTCGGGAACCATGAACACTGAAGCTTTCTTT.

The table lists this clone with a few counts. The CDR3 spells CASSTDRVRTDTQYF. In nucleotides, the CDR3 is TGTGCCAGTAGTACAGACAGGGTTCGGACAGATACGCAGTATTTT. The genes are TRBV19 and TRBJ2-3, with 7 bases lining up with TRBD1. This CDR3 comprises 15 residues. Looked up from germline, CDR1 is LNHDA and CDR2 is SQIVND (reference sequence). The J segment lost 3 bases and the V segment lost 4 bases, leaving 7 bases of the junction unmatched.

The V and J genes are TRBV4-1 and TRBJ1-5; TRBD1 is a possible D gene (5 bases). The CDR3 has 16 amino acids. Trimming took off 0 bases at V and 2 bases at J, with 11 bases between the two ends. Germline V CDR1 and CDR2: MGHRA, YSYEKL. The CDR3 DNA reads TGCGCCAGCAGCCAAGAATCGACAGTGGGCAATCAGCCCCAGCATTTT. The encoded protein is CASSQESTVGNQPQHF.

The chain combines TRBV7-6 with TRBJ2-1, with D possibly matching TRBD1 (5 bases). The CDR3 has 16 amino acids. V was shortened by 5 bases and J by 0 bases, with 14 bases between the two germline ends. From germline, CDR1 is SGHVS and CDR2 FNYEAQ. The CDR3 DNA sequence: TGTGCCAGCAGCCATTTTGGGGCGAGCTCCTACAATGAGCAGTTCTTC. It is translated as CASSHFGASSYNEQFF. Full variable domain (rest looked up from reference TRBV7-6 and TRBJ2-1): GAGVSQSPRYKVTKRGQDVALRCDPISGHVSLYWYRQALGQGPEFLTYFNYEAQQDKSGLPNDRFSAERPEGSISTLTIQRTEQRDSAMYRCASSHFGASSYNEQFFGPGTRLTVL.

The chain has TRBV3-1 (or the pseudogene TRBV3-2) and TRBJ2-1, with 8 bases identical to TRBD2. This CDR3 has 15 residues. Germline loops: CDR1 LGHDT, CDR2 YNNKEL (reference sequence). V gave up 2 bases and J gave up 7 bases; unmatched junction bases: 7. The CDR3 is CASSQIAGKSNEQFF. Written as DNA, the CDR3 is TGTGCCAGCAGCCAAATAGCGGGAAAATCAAATGAGCAGTTCTTC.

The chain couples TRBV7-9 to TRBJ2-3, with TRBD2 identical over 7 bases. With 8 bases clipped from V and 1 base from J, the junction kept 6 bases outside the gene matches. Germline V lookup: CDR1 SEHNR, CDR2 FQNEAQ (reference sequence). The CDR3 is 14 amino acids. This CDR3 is CASARSGGTDTQYF. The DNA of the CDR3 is TGTGCCAGCGCACGGAGCGGGGGCACAGATACGCAGTATTTT. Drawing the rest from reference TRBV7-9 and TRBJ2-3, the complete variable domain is DTGVSQNPRHKITKRGQNVTFRCDPISEHNRLYWYRQTLGQGPEFLTYFQNEAQLEKSRLLSDRFSAERPKGSFSTLEIQRTEQGDSAMYLCASARSGGTDTQYFGPGTRLTVL.